The T cell receptor beta chain described here comes from a study of identical twins (TCRdb year 2016). The study in broad terms: The study deep-sequenced TCR alpha and beta repertoires from monozygotic twins, unrelated adults of various ages and cord blood to test whether fetal clonotypes persist. Replicate twin experiments were performed at different times using different library preparation protocols to rule out contamination. Beyond this particular receptor, the publication reports: Zero-insertion analyses could be partly confounded by invariant T cells such as MAIT and iNKT, though diverse VJ usage argued against such confounding for most clonotypes. Abundant cord blood beta clonotypes had fewer insertions, young adult naive repertoires showed a similar but weaker trend, and memory repertoires showed no such trend. In monozygotic twins, out-of-frame TCR alpha sharing was systematically underestimated by recombination models, although the models agreed with sharing between unrelated individuals. Because the same donors could not be followed over many years, the conclusions depended on cross-sectional statistical analysis. Compared with coincidental sharing between unrelated individuals, an excess of low generation-probability sequences was observed among out-of-frame TCR alpha sequences shared between twins. Excess twin sharing in beta out-of-frame sequences was weaker because fewer shared sequences lowered the signal-to-noise ratio.

A word on this clonotype: There is no known antigen for this receptor. Base qualities are not at hand, and no much larger clone is one base apart.

Trimming removed 5 bases from V and 0 bases from J, leaving 13 bases between the germline ends. The CDR3 runs 15 amino acids, cysteine and phenylalanine included. The only DNA kept is the CDR3, 45 bases in frame from the first base. The library was prepared using 5' RACE. Instrument on record: Illumina HiSeq 2000. Template switching introduced a universal primer binding site; the final cDNA contained a unique molecular identifier, enabling accurate counting of TCR cDNA molecules. Specific primers in the conserved constant-segment region were used to synthesize first-strand cDNA for the TCR alpha and beta chains. Each cDNA library was double barcoded, with a SMART-Mk sample barcode plus Illumina barcodes, to control for contamination. Two successive PCR steps introduced TruSeq adapter sequences along with Illumina sample barcodes. Sequencing of the TCR alpha and beta cDNA libraries was done on the Illumina HiSeq platform using custom primers. Under the source paper's analysis protocol: MiGEC was used to process raw reads and extract unique molecular identifiers, and MiXCR was used to find CDR3 positions. Recombination models were inferred per individual with the repgenHMM and IGoR tools using an EM algorithm. Shared clonotype analysis was performed with the tcR package in R, normalizing sharing by the product of cloneset sizes. To study raw recombination without the effects of thymic and clonal selection, out-of-frame nonproductive sequences were analyzed. TCRdb reworked the public reads: Q25 trimming with fastp, MiXCR clone assembly, productive beta chains retained. Entries that share a CDR3 protein sequence are merged under the most common genes and DNA. The V and J calls and clone size come from TCRdb's table, not from the authors' own analysis. This sample lists around 490,000 distinct CDR3 sequences; roughly 15% were detected once. The ten top clones hold 0.44% of the sample.

Every donor in the study was a healthy Caucasian. Three pairs of female monozygotic twins, all aged roughly 18 to 30 years, made up the twin cohort. Positive isolation kits from Invitrogen were used to isolate the CD4+ and CD8+ T cell populations. These sequences were also reported in another study, on yellow fever vaccine responses in identical twins. The second paper states: The authors reported that the T cell response to vaccination in identical twins appeared partly convergent and partly personalized. Focusing on identical twins, the study followed the T cell clones that responded to the vaccine, and did so with precision.

The receptor was derived from a woman between 18 and 29 years old in good health. Sequencing was performed on CD4+ T cells sorted from blood. The chain employs TRBV12-3 or TRBV12-4 and TRBJ1-1, with a weak D call of TRBD1 (5 bases match). The CDR3 in this case is CASSRTAGLNTEAFF. The DNA reads as follows: TGTGCCAGCAGTCGAACCGCAGGGTTGAACACTGAAGCTTTCTTT.